This T cell receptor (beta chain) came from a study of blood T cell repertoires in COVID-19. Looking at the study overall: Acute-phase and convalescent COVID-19 samples originated in the United States, Italy and Spain.

In the source study's methods: Using reference gene primer amplification, nucleated cell counts were estimated. Clones were sequenced by immunoSEQ multiplex PCR, and TCRdb holds only the in-frame ones, with some missing. Clone size and V and J calls were adopted from that table, with D and trimming inferred from the DNA. The table has about 220,000 clones, 75% to 90% seen once. Germline V gene data show CDR1 as SEHNR and CDR2 as FQNEAQ (reference sequence). Trimming removed 4 bases from V and 0 bases from J, with 8 bases in between. The CDR3 is 14 residues long. This clone was found once. The rearrangement joins TRBV7-9 to TRBJ2-3; D might be TRBD1 (5 bases). Sample: peripheral blood. The receptor was isolated from a human donor in a cohort sampled during active COVID-19. CDR3 protein: CASSSRQSTDTQYF. The CDR3 nucleotides read TGTGCCAGCAGCTCGAGACAGAGCACAGATACGCAGTATTTT.